This T cell receptor beta chain was documented in a study of T-cell reconstitution after alpha-beta-depleted transplantation in children. CDR3 length equals 15 residues. CDR1 and CDR2 (germline): MNHEY, SVGEGT. V lost 0 bases to trimming and J lost 8 bases, with 14 bases between them. A library of TCRbeta sequences, prepared with unique molecular identifiers, was generated. TCRdb ran MiXCR on the PCR reads and lists one entry per CDR3 protein. The data hold roughly 610,000 distinct CDR3 sequences, with 10% to 13% observed a single time. The TCR comes from a human donor who donated a stem cell graft to a child with acute myeloid leukemia. V and J are TRBV6-2 or TRBV6-3 and TRBJ2-1; D gene unclear. The sample here was PBMCs from the stem cell graft donor, taken from the stem cell graft. CDR3 in DNA: TGTGCCAGCAGTTACTCGACGAGCTACTGGGATGAGCAGTTCTTC. The encoded protein is CASSYSTSYWDEQFF.